In this sample, the clone carrying this T cell receptor beta chain turned up many times. Antigen: not known. A read error may be the cause here, since a much bigger clone is one base away. The sample originates from a study of T cells in Graves' hyperthyroidism and ophthalmopathy. Points from the study as a whole: Using 13 V-J features, a model discriminated ophthalmopathy from stable hyperthyroidism.

Ophthalmopathy patients had Clinical Activity Score at least 3, NOSPECS grade at least 4, duration under 3 months. Not enrolled were patients with uncontrolled infection, other autoimmune disease, pregnancy or lactation. Diagnoses used clinical symptoms, serum thyroxine and TRAb, thyroid ultrasound and orbital computed tomography. This CDR3 region has 11 residues. Germline V gene data show CDR1 as SGHTA and CDR2 as FQGNSA. The V end was cut by 6 bases, the J end by 2 bases, with 4 bases between. Amplification yielded TCR beta CDR3 regions, with RNA transcripts as the source. HTBI primers were used for first-round RT-PCR of the TCR CDR3. TCRdb fed the multiplex PCR reads into MiXCR, producing one record per CDR3 protein. There are fewer than 500,000 distinct CDR3 sequences in the sample; roughly 14% occur only once, and around a fifth lies in the top ten.

The clonotype comes from a woman between 25 and 40 years old with Graves' ophthalmopathy. The sample comprised blood. V gene TRBV7-2 combines with J gene TRBJ2-5; no reliable D call. The CDR3 sequence: CASRLQETQYF. The CDR3 bases are TGTGCCAGCAGGCTACAAGAGACCCAGTACTTC.